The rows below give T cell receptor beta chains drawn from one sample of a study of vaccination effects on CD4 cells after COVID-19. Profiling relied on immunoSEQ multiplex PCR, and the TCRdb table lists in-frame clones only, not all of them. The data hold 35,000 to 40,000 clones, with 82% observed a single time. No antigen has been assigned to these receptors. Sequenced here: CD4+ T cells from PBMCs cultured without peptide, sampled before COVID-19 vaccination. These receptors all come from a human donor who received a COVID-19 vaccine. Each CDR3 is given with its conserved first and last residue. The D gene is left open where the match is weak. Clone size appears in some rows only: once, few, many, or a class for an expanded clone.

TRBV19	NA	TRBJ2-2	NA	CASKRAEANTGELFF	TGTGCCAGTAAGCGCGCAGAAGCGAACACCGGGGAGCTGTTTTTT
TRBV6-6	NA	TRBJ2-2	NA	CASSYSRRTNTGELFF	TGTGCCAGCAGTTACTCACGCAGGACTAACACCGGGGAGCTGTTTTTT
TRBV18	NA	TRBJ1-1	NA	CASSPSAGTEAFF	TGTGCCAGCTCACCGAGTGCAGGGACTGAAGCTTTCTTT
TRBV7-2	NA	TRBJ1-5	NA	CASSLALGGLGNQPQHF	TGTGCCAGCAGCTTAGCGCTGGGGGGTTTGGGGAATCAGCCCCAGCATTTT
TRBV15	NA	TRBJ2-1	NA	CATSRPFIGTVNEQFF	TGTGCCACCAGCAGACCTTTCATCGGGACGGTCAATGAGCAGTTCTTC
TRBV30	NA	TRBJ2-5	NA	CAWSPHKETQYF	TGTGCCTGGAGTCCTCACAAAGAGACCCAGTACTTC
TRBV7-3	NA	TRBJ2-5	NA	CASSQTGTPKGETQYF	TGTGCCAGCAGCCAAACCGGGACGCCTAAGGGAGAGACCCAGTACTTC
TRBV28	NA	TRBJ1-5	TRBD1	CASSRRQGQGNQPQHF	TGTGCCAGCAGCCGGAGACAGGGCCAGGGCAATCAGCCCCAGCATTTT
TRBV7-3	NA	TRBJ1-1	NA	CASSLMAGAMHTEAFF	TGTGCCAGCAGCTTAATGGCAGGGGCGATGCACACTGAAGCTTTCTTT
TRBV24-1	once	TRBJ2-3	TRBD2	CATSATSGGLYTQYF	TGTGCCACCAGTGCAACTAGCGGGGGACTATATACGCAGTATTTT
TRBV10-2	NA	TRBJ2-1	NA	CASSGGSYNEQFF	TGCGCCAGCAGTGGGGGCAGCTACAATGAGCAGTTCTTC